These 22 T cell receptor beta chains originate from one sample sequenced in a study of blood T cell repertoires in COVID-19. Using immunoSEQ multiplex PCR, the repertoire was profiled, and TCRdb retains in-frame clones only, with some absent. Altogether tens of thousands of clones are present, approximately 80% being singletons, with the ten largest covering 10% to 13%. The sequenced material came from peripheral blood. All receptors derive from a man in his forties or fifties with COVID-19, enrolled during active disease.

The chain couples TRBV27 to TRBJ1-4; unclear D gene. Deletions cut 6 bases from V and 5 bases from J, with 25 bases between. The length of the CDR3 is 18 residues. Germline lookup yields CDR1 MNHEY and CDR2 SMNVEV (reference sequence). CDR3 in amino acids: CASRMDPPTGGTNEKLFF. Here the CDR3 DNA reads TGTGCCAGCAGGATGGACCCCCCCACGGGAGGAACGAATGAAAAACTGTTTTTT.

The J gene is TRBJ2-3, the V gene TRBV27, with TRBD2 identical over 8 bases. CDR3 length equals 17 residues. V lost 1 base, J lost 0 bases, and 6 bases stayed unmatched. Germline assignment: CDR1 MNHEY and CDR2 SMNVEV (reference sequence). CDR3 sequence reads: CASSLWVLAGSTDTQYF. DNA for the CDR3: TGTGCCAGCAGTTTATGGGTCCTAGCGGGTAGCACAGATACGCAGTATTTT.

This clone was seen only once. The chain employs TRBV9 and TRBJ1-4; D remains ambiguous. Trimming cost V 3 bases and J 0 bases, with 15 bases left between them. The CDR3 runs 17 residues. Germline V gene data show CDR1 as SGDLS and CDR2 as YYNGEE. The CDR3 bases are TGTGCCAGCAGCGCGAGGAGAACCATTCCAACTAATGAAAAACTGTTTTTT. It translates to CASSARRTIPTNEKLFF.

This clone has a single count. V gene TRBV10-2 combines with J gene TRBJ2-2, with 12 bases fitting TRBD2. CDR1 and CDR2 (germline): WSHSY, SAAADI. J gave up 3 bases and V 7 bases, and 3 bases lay outside the gene matches. The CDR3 length is 15 residues. CDR3 DNA sequence: TGCGCCAGCACCGGGACTAGCGGGTACACCGGGGAGCTGTTTTTT. It encodes CASTGTSGYTGELFF.

The gene calls are TRBV24-1 and TRBJ2-3; weak D call: TRBD2 (6 bases). Germline values: CDR1 KGHDR, CDR2 SFDVKD. Trimming removed 4 bases at V and 5 bases at J, with 15 bases between. The CDR3 has 15 residues. The CDR3 DNA is TGTGCCACCAGTGACCCCACGGGAGAGGTAGATACGCAGTATTTT. It yields the protein CATSDPTGEVDTQYF.

This chain joins TRBV5-1 and TRBJ1-4, with 9 nucleotides matching TRBD1. Unmatched junction bases numbered 5, after V lost 0 bases and J lost 8 bases. Germline loops: CDR1 SGHRS, CDR2 YFSETQ. The CDR3 spans 15 residues. CDR3 amino acids: CASSLGDRAEEKLFF. The CDR3 DNA reads TGCGCCAGCAGCTTGGGGGACAGGGCGGAAGAAAAACTGTTTTTT.

This rearrangement joins TRBV28 to TRBJ2-7; possibly TRBD1 for D (5 bases). CDR3 length equals 12 residues. Looked up from germline, CDR1 is MDHEN and CDR2 is SYDVKM. Trimming left V 1 base short and J 7 bases short, with 8 bases between. CDR3 in DNA: TGTGCCAGCAGTTTATTGGGGCGGGAGCAGTACTTC. Amino acid sequence: CASSLLGREQYF.

The chain has TRBV5-1 and TRBJ2-2; tentatively, D is TRBD1 (6 bases). The V gene's germline CDR1 is SGHRS and CDR2 YFSETQ. V dropped 0 bases and J dropped 4 bases, with 13 bases sitting between them. The CDR3 is 16 amino acids. The CDR3 loop reads CASSLGPQGTTGELFF. CDR3 in DNA: TGCGCCAGCAGCTTGGGACCCCAGGGGACCACCGGGGAGCTGTTTTTT.

The gene calls are TRBV10-3 and TRBJ2-3; perhaps TRBD2 as D (6 bases). V lost 4 bases and J 3 bases, leaving 20 bases between the germline ends. CDR3 length: 17 residues. CDR1 and CDR2 from the germline V gene are ENHRY and SYGVKD. CDR3 nucleotide sequence: TGTGCCATCAGTGCCCGCATAGGCGGGGTGAGTACAGATACGCAGTATTTT. This gives the protein CAISARIGGVSTDTQYF.

The chain uses TRBV24-1 and TRBJ2-2, with 7 bases matching TRBD2. The V gene end was trimmed by 9 bases and the J gene end by 3 bases; junction bases not matched to a gene: 6. The CDR3 covers 14 residues. The V gene's germline CDR1 is KGHDR and CDR2 SFDVKD. The CDR3 sequence is CATRGGMDTGELFF. The CDR3 region has the DNA TGTGCCACCCGGGGAGGGATGGACACCGGGGAGCTGTTTTTT.

This clone was seen only a few times. V is TRBV29-1 and J is TRBJ2-3; TRBD1 might be the D (5 bases). The CDR3 consists of 12 residues. CDR1 is SQVTM, CDR2 ANQGSEA, per germline. V lost 3 bases to trimming and J lost 2 bases, with 6 bases between them. Written as DNA, the CDR3 is TGCAGCGTTGACAGGGACACAGATACGCAGTATTTT. Its protein product is CSVDRDTDTQYF.

Remarks on this clone: The same CDR3 arises from other DNA sequences in this sample as well. The chain uses TRBV6-6 and TRBJ2-7; 7 positions agree with TRBD2. CDR1 is MNHNY and CDR2 is SVGAGI in the germline V gene (reference sequence). The V and J ends lost 0 bases and 5 bases, in that order; junction bases with no gene match: 4. This CDR3 is built from 14 residues. DNA for the CDR3: TGTGCCAGCAGTTACTCCCAGGGAGGGAACGAGCAGTACTTC. Translation gives CASSYSQGGNEQYF.

The chain couples TRBV13 to TRBJ2-7, with 8 bases lining up with TRBD2. The CDR3 length is 14 residues. CDR1 PRHDT and CDR2 FYEKMQ come from the germline V gene (reference sequence). V lost 5 bases, J lost 6 bases, and 9 bases stayed unmatched. CDR3 in DNA: TGTGCCAGCAGCCTAACAGGCCGGGGGGGCGAGCAGTACTTC. It specifies CASSLTGRGGEQYF.

This chain connects TRBV5-4 to TRBJ1-1, with D possibly being TRBD1 (6 bases). Germline values: CDR1 SGHNT, CDR2 YYREEE (reference sequence). Trimming removed 5 bases at V and 1 base at J, with 12 bases between. The CDR3 sequence is 14 residues long. The CDR3 nucleotides read TGTGCCAGCAGGTTACAGGGCCCGAACACTGAAGCTTTCTTT. This codes for CASRLQGPNTEAFF.

This chain uses TRBV5-1 with TRBJ2-7; D not certain. CDR1 SGHRS and CDR2 YFSETQ come from the germline V gene. There are 12 residues in the CDR3. V shed 9 bases and J shed 7 bases, with 17 bases lying between them. CDR3: CAIHRVESEQYF. CDR3 nucleotide sequence: TGCGCCATCCACCGGGTCGAATCGGAGCAGTACTTC.

The chain has TRBV12-3 or TRBV12-4 and TRBJ2-1, with D unclear. This CDR3 has 12 amino acids. Deletions cut 4 bases from V and 12 bases from J, with 13 bases between. The CDR3 reads CASSSNSVGQFF. The CDR3, as DNA: TGTGCCAGCAGTTCAAACTCTGTCGGGCAGTTCTTC.

The gene calls are TRBV19 and TRBJ1-5; tentatively, D is TRBD1 (6 bases). Trimming took 9 bases from V and 6 from J, leaving 6 bases between them. Germline V gene sequence: CDR1 LNHDA, CDR2 SQIVND (reference sequence). The CDR3 has 10 residues. CDR3: CARGGQPQHF. The CDR3 nucleotides are TGTGCCAGAGGGGGTCAGCCCCAGCATTTT. The whole variable domain, filled in from reference TRBV19 and TRBJ1-5, reads DGGITQSPKYLFRKEGQNVTLSCEQNLNHDAMYWYRQDPGQGLRLIYYSQIVNDFQKGDIAEGYSVSREKKESFPLTVTSAQKNPTAFYLCARGGQPQHFGDGTRLSIL.

The rearrangement uses TRBV11-2 and TRBJ1-4; TRBD1 is a possible D gene (5 bases). CDR1 and CDR2 from the germline V gene are SGHAT and FQNNGV. Trimming pared 5 bases from V and 7 bases from J, leaving 23 bases between. The CDR3 loop spans 17 amino acids. This CDR3 is CASSARLGDSPGEKLFF. DNA for the CDR3: TGTGCCAGCAGCGCCCGGCTGGGGGACTCGCCGGGTGAAAAACTGTTTTTT. The whole variable domain, filled in from reference TRBV11-2 and TRBJ1-4, reads EAGVAQSPRYKIIEKRQSVAFWCNPISGHATLYWYQQILGQGPKLLIQFQNNGVVDDSQLPKDRFSAERLKGVDSTLKIQPAKLEDSAVYLCASSARLGDSPGEKLFFGSGTQLSVL.

Only a few counts were recorded for this clone. The rearrangement joins TRBV29-1 to TRBJ1-1; weak D call: TRBD1 (5 bases). CDR3 size: 12 residues. Germline V gene lookup returns CDR1 SQVTM and CDR2 ANQGSEA. V was trimmed by 2 bases and J by 5 bases, leaving 9 bases between them. The CDR3 nucleotides read TGCAGCGTTGAACAGGGAGGGACTGAAGCTTTCTTT. The encoded protein is CSVEQGGTEAFF.

This clone was observed a handful of times. The chain joins TRBV13 to TRBJ1-1, with D maybe TRBD1 (6 bases). This CDR3 comprises 14 residues. V shed 5 bases and J shed 4 bases, with 14 bases lying between them. Germline CDR1 is PRHDT and CDR2 is FYEKMQ (reference sequence). Here the CDR3 reads CASSRDNPVTEAFF. For the CDR3, the DNA is TGTGCCAGCAGCAGGGACAATCCAGTCACTGAAGCTTTCTTT. Full variable domain (rest looked up from reference TRBV13 and TRBJ1-1): AAGVIQSPRHLIKEKRETATLKCYPIPRHDTVYWYQQGPGQDPQFLISFYEKMQSDKGSIPDRFSAQQFSDYHSELNMSSLELGDSALYFCASSRDNPVTEAFFGQGTRLTVV.

This clone was observed a single time. CDR3 protein: CASSRTANYGYTF. In DNA, the CDR3 is TGTGCCAGCAGTCGGACAGCTAACTATGGCTACACCTTC. The chain carries TRBV28 and TRBJ1-2; perhaps TRBD1 as D (6 bases). Germline V lookup: CDR1 MDHEN, CDR2 SYDVKM. The CDR3 runs to 13 residues. Trimming stripped 5 bases from V and 0 bases from J, with 7 bases between.

The J gene is TRBJ2-7, the V gene TRBV6-2 or TRBV6-3; possible D gene TRBD2, 5 bases. The CDR3 is made up of 13 amino acids. Deletions cut 5 bases from V and 2 bases from J, with 10 bases between. The germline CDR1 and CDR2 sequences are MNHEY and SVGEGT. The CDR3 spells CASSRAATYEQYF. In nucleotides, the CDR3 is TGTGCCAGCAGTAGAGCGGCTACCTACGAGCAGTACTTC.